These 3 T cell receptor beta chains were sequenced from one sample in a study of Ad26.COV2.S vaccination and SARS-CoV-2 variants. The assay was immunoSEQ multiplex PCR, and TCRdb's table has in-frame clones only and misses some. The sample consists of some 180,000 clones, about 83% of them appearing once. This sample comprised peripheral blood, obtained after recovery from COVID-19. The receptor set was obtained from a human donor who had recovered from COVID-19.

The chain employs TRBV10-3 and TRBJ1-2, with D hard to call. Deletions cut 3 bases from V and 6 bases from J, with 11 bases between. The CDR3 length is 13 residues. Germline loops: CDR1 ENHRY, CDR2 SYGVKD. DNA for the CDR3: TGTGCCATCAGTGATGCGGGAGGAGATGGCTACACCTTC. It is translated as CAISDAGGDGYTF.

This clone was observed a single time. The V call is TRBV7-8, the J call TRBJ2-5; unclear D gene. Germline values: CDR1 SGHVS, CDR2 FQNEAQ. This CDR3 comprises 12 residues. Trimming left V 2 bases short and J 3 bases short, with 4 bases between. The CDR3 region has the DNA TGTGCCAGCAGCTTATGGGAAGAGACCCAGTACTTC. It yields the protein CASSLWEETQYF.

The chain carries TRBV14 and TRBJ2-4, with 9 bases lining up with TRBD2. Trimming at V came to 1 base and at J to 2 bases, leaving 12 bases not matched to a gene. This CDR3 is built from 19 residues. In germline, CDR1 is SGHDN, CDR2 FVKESK. CDR3 bases: TGTGCCAGCAGCCAAGCGTGGGGTAGCGGGAGTCTACCCAAAAACATTCAGTACTTC. This encodes CASSQAWGSGSLPKNIQYF.